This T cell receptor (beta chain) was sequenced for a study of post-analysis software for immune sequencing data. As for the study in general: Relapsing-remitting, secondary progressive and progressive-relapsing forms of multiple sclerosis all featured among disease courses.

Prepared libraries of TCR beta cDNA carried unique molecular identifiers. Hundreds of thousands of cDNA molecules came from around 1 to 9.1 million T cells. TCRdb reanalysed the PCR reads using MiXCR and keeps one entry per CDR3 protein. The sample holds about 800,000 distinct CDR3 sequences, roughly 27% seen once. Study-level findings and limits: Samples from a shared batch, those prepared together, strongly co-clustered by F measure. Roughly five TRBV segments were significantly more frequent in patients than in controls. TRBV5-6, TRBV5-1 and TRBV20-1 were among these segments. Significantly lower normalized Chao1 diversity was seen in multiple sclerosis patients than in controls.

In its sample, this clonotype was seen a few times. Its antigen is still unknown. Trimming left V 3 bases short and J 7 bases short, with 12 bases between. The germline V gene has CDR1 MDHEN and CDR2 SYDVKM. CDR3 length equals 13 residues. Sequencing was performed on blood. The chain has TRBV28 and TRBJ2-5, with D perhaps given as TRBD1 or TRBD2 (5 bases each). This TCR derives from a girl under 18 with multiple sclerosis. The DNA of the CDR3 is TGTGCCAGCAGTTTTGGGGGTCTTAGGACCCAGTACTTC. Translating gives CASSFGGLRTQYF.